The entry below describes one T cell receptor (beta chain). No antigen is known for it. CDR3 length equals 13 residues. Germline assignment: CDR1 SQVTM and CDR2 ANQGSEA. J lost 5 bases, V lost 8 bases, and 11 bases had no gene match. This sample was included in a study of PD-L1 blockade in urothelial cancer. About the study: Patients commenced atezolizumab in 2014, and it was given at 1,200 mg intravenously every 3 weeks.

Time point in this sample: pretreatment peripheral blood. Broader study findings: Durable benefit was linked to greater 3-week expansion of tumor-associated blood clones.

TCRdb keeps only in-frame clones here, not all; method: immunoSEQ multiplex PCR. The sample lists 85,000 to 95,000 clones, 90% seen once, with about 1.7% in the top ten. The sequence was obtained from a man in his 60s with urothelial cancer. This chain links TRBV29-1 with TRBJ2-5, with TRBD2 matching over 7 bases. Source: PBMCs, taken around atezolizumab (anti-PD-L1) treatment. CDR3 sequence (DNA): TGCAGCATCCGATGGGGGGGAGGGGAGACCCAGTACTTC. Translation gives CSIRWGGGETQYF.